These 19 T cell receptor beta chains share one sample of origin, sequenced in a study of shared clonotypes between healthy human individuals. The method was immunoSEQ multiplex PCR; TCRdb's version includes in-frame clones alone and lacks a portion of them. The table shows some 2 million clones, with just under 95% occurring only once. Naive CD8 cells lacked CD45RO and underwent positive selection for CCR7, leaving out terminally differentiated effector memory CD45RA+ cells. Sequencing was carried out using naive CD8+ T cells sorted from blood. The receptors stem from a man younger than 35 in good health.

This chain joins TRBV13 and TRBJ1-6; D remains ambiguous. The CDR3 loop spans 18 amino acids. V gave up 0 bases and J gave up 7 bases, with 19 bases separating them. Per germline, CDR1 PRHDT and CDR2 FYEKMQ (reference sequence). CDR3: CASSLGGSFGVGNSPLHF. Here the CDR3 DNA reads TGTGCCAGCAGCTTAGGGGGCTCTTTCGGGGTTGGGAATTCACCCCTCCACTTT.

The chain joins TRBV13 to TRBJ2-1; 7 bases line up with TRBD2. Germline CDR1 PRHDT, CDR2 FYEKMQ (reference sequence). V gave up 5 bases and J gave up 6 bases; unmatched junction bases: 13. The length of the CDR3 is 16 residues. CDR3 in DNA: TGTGCCAGCAGCGTAGCGGGCGCGGGACCTTCCAATGAGCAGTTCTTC. Protein product: CASSVAGAGPSNEQFF.

V is TRBV7-9 and J is TRBJ2-7; D tentatively reads TRBD1 or TRBD2 (5 bases each). CDR1 SEHNR and CDR2 FQNEAQ come from the germline V gene (reference sequence). This CDR3 spans 19 amino acids. V gave up 1 base and J gave up 3 bases, with 25 bases separating them. CDR3 loop: CASSLGLLRVGDGVYEQYF. The CDR3 DNA follows: TGTGCCAGCAGCTTAGGACTTTTAAGGGTTGGGGACGGAGTCTACGAGCAGTACTTC.

The chain carries TRBV7-2 and TRBJ2-5, with D perhaps TRBD2 (5 bases). The CDR3 has 18 amino acids. V lost 2 bases and J lost 3, with 22 bases in between. Germline values: CDR1 SGHTA, CDR2 FQGNSA. The CDR3, as DNA: TGTGCCAGCAGCTTATGGTTTTCTACGGACTCGGTTGAAGAGACCCAGTACTTC. It translates to CASSLWFSTDSVEETQYF.

This chain connects TRBV5-1 to TRBJ1-1; D is ambiguous. Trimming left V 0 bases short and J 4 bases short, with 10 bases between. The CDR3 covers 14 residues. CDR1 and CDR2 from the germline V gene are SGHRS and YFSETQ. The DNA for the CDR3 is TGCGCCAGCAGCTTGGGGGTATTCGGCACTGAAGCTTTCTTT. This translates into CASSLGVFGTEAFF.

The chain employs TRBV13 and TRBJ2-1; D unclear. V was clipped by 2 bases and J by 6 bases, with 5 bases between them. The length of the CDR3 is 12 residues. Per the germline V gene, CDR1 is PRHDT and CDR2 is FYEKMQ (reference sequence). The CDR3 protein is CASSLIRNEQFF. The DNA for the CDR3 is TGTGCCAGCAGCTTAATACGCAATGAGCAGTTCTTC.

V gene TRBV11-2 combines with J gene TRBJ2-3; D not resolved. This CDR3 has 12 residues. V was shortened by 5 bases and J by 2 bases, with 5 bases between the two germline ends. The germline V gene encodes CDR1 SGHAT and CDR2 FQNNGV. As DNA, the CDR3 is TGTGCCAGCAGCCCAGACACAGATACGCAGTATTTT. Translation gives CASSPDTDTQYF.

The rearrangement uses TRBV7-9 and TRBJ2-7, with 9 nucleotides matching TRBD2. The ends lost 3 bases at V and 5 bases at J; junction bases unmatched: 5. The CDR3 totals 14 residues. Germline V gives CDR1 SEHNR, CDR2 FQNEAQ (reference sequence). CDR3 nucleotide sequence: TGTGCCAGCAGCTTTGCGGGGGGGCCTAACGAGCAGTACTTC. This gives the protein CASSFAGGPNEQYF. Combining the CDR3 with reference TRBV7-9 and TRBJ2-7 gives the whole variable domain DTGVSQNPRHKITKRGQNVTFRCDPISEHNRLYWYRQTLGQGPEFLTYFQNEAQLEKSRLLSDRFSAERPKGSFSTLEIQRTEQGDSAMYLCASSFAGGPNEQYFGPGTRLTVT.

The V and J genes are TRBV4-1 and TRBJ2-1, with 9 bases matching TRBD2. Germline CDR1 and CDR2: MGHRA and YSYEKL. There are 17 residues in the CDR3. J lost 4 bases, V lost 1 base, and 8 bases had no gene match. CDR3 protein: CASSQAIAGVFYNEQFF. As DNA, the CDR3 is TGCGCCAGCAGCCAAGCGATAGCGGGGGTCTTTTACAATGAGCAGTTCTTC.

This sequence joins TRBV27 and TRBJ2-7; 9 bases map to TRBD1. V lost 5 bases, J lost 3 bases, and 14 bases stayed unmatched. This CDR3 has 17 amino acids. CDR1 is MNHEY, CDR2 SMNVEV, per germline (reference sequence). DNA for the CDR3: TGTGCCAGCAGTACTGACAGGGGGATGAGGGAAGGCTACGAGCAGTACTTC. Its translation: CASSTDRGMREGYEQYF.

The chain carries TRBV18 and TRBJ1-2; 7 bases map to TRBD1. CDR3 length: 16 amino acids. J was trimmed by 1 base and V by 8 bases; bases with no gene match: 13. Per germline, CDR1 KGHSH and CDR2 LQKENI. CDR3 loop: CASHSNRGTLNYGYTF. CDR3 coding DNA: TGTGCCAGCCATTCGAACAGGGGTACCCTTAACTATGGCTACACCTTC.

This chain connects TRBV7-9 to TRBJ2-2; the match to TRBD1 covers 9 bases. CDR1 SEHNR and CDR2 FQNEAQ come from the germline V gene (reference sequence). This CDR3 region has 17 residues. Trimming at V came to 3 bases and at J to 3 bases, leaving 8 bases not matched to a gene. CDR3 sequence: CASSFSDRGHYTGELFF. The CDR3 DNA reads as TGTGCCAGCAGCTTTTCGGACAGGGGCCACTACACCGGGGAGCTGTTTTTT.

The chain is built from TRBV5-1 and TRBJ2-2; 12 bases are a match to TRBD2. V was clipped by 4 bases and J by 6 bases; unmatched bases: 13. The CDR3 is 18 amino acids. CDR1 SGHRS and CDR2 YFSETQ come from the germline V gene. The CDR3 region is CASSTASGRALPSGELFF. The CDR3 DNA reads TGCGCCAGCAGCACGGCTAGCGGGAGGGCCTTACCTTCCGGGGAGCTGTTTTTT.

V gene TRBV13 combines with J gene TRBJ2-7; 8 bases agree with TRBD1. Germline lookup yields CDR1 PRHDT and CDR2 FYEKMQ (reference sequence). This CDR3 has 16 amino acids. The V and J ends lost 3 bases and 5 bases, in that order; junction bases with no gene match: 12. The CDR3 is CASSFSGTGGRNEQYF. CDR3 in DNA: TGTGCCAGCAGCTTCAGTGGAACAGGGGGTCGAAACGAGCAGTACTTC.

The chain joins TRBV5-1 to TRBJ2-1, with TRBD2 matching 8 bases. The CDR3 is made up of 15 amino acids. V trimming: 0 bases; J trimming: 7 bases; junction bases outside the gene matches: 6. Germline assignment: CDR1 SGHRS and CDR2 YFSETQ. The CDR3 sequence: CASSLAMQRENEQFF. CDR3 bases: TGCGCCAGCAGCTTGGCGATGCAGCGGGAGAATGAGCAGTTCTTC.

As DNA, the CDR3 is TGTGCCAGCAGCCAACGTAGCGGGGCTCTAGCCAAAAACATTCAGTACTTC. This sequence encodes CASSQRSGALAKNIQYF. The chain employs TRBV5-8 and TRBJ2-4; 8 positions agree with TRBD2. Trimming took 4 bases from V and 0 from J; bases not matched to a gene: 9. Germline V gene data show CDR1 as SGHTS and CDR2 as YDEGEE. The CDR3 totals 17 residues.

The rearrangement uses TRBV6-5 and TRBJ1-4, with D hard to call. CDR1 is MNHEY, CDR2 SVGAGI, per germline. V lost 5 bases and J 8 bases, leaving 12 bases between the germline ends. The CDR3 extends over 13 amino acids. Here the CDR3 reads CASSPRTREKLFF. CDR3 bases: TGTGCCAGCAGTCCACGGACCCGGGAAAAACTGTTTTTT.

This chain uses TRBV12-1 with TRBJ2-7; TRBD2 was called by the table and not checked on the DNA. TRBV12-1 is designated a pseudogene. The CDR3 length is 15 residues. As DNA, the CDR3 is TGTGCCAGCAGCTCACCACTGGAGAGCTCCTACGAGCAGTACTTC. This encodes CASSSPLESSYEQYF.

The chain recombines TRBV9 with TRBJ1-6; D unresolved. The V end was cut by 0 bases, the J end by 10 bases, with 14 bases between. The CDR3 runs to 15 residues. CDR1 and CDR2 (germline): SGDLS, YYNGEE. In nucleotides, the CDR3 is TGTGCCAGCAGCGTAGATTCGGCAGGTTTATCACCCCTCCACTTT. Translated: CASSVDSAGLSPLHF.